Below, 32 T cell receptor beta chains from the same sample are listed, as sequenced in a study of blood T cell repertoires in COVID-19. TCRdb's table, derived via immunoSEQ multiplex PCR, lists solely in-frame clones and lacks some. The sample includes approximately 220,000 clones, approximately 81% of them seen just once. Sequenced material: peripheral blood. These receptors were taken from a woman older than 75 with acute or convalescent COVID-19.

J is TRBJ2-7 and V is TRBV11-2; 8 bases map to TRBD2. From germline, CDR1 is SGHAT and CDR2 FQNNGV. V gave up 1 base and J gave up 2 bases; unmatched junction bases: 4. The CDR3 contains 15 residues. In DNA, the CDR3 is TGTGCCAGCAGCTTAGGACTAGCGATTGCCTACGAGCAGTACTTC. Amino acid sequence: CASSLGLAIAYEQYF.

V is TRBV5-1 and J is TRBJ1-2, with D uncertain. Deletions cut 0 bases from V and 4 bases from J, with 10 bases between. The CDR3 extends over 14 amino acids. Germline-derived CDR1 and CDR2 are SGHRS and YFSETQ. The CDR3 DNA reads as TGCGCCAGCAGCTTGGCTGTGGAGGTCTATGGCTACACCTTC. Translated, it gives CASSLAVEVYGYTF.

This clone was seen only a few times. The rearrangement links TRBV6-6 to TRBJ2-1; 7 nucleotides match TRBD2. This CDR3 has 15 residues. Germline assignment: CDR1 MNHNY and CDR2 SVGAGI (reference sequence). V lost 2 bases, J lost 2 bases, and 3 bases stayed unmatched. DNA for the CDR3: TGTGCCAGCAGTTACGAGGGAGGGACCTACAATGAGCAGTTCTTC. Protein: CASSYEGGTYNEQFF.

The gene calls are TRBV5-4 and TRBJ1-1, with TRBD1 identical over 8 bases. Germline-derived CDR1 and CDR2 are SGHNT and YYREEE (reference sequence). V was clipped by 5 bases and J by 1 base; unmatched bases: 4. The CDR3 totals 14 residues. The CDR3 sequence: CASRPDRANTEAFF. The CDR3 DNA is TGTGCCAGCAGACCGGACAGGGCGAACACTGAAGCTTTCTTT.

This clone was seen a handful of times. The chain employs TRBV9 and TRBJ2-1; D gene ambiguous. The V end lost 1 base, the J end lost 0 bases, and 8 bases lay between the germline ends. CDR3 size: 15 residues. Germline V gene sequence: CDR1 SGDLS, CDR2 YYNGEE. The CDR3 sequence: CASSVSESSYNEQFF. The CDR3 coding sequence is TGTGCCAGCAGCGTATCCGAGAGCTCCTACAATGAGCAGTTCTTC.

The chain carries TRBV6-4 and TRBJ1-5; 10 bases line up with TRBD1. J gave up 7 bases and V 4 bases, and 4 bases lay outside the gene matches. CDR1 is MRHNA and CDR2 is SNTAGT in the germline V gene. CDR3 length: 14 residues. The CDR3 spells CASSAGTGAQPQHF. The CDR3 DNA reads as TGTGCCAGCAGTGCCGGGACAGGGGCGCAGCCCCAGCATTTT.

CDR3 in amino acids: CASSLALRRVSEQYF. As DNA, the CDR3 is TGTGCCAGCAGCTTAGCGCTAAGGAGGGTATCCGAGCAGTACTTC. The J gene is TRBJ2-7, the V gene TRBV7-8; a possible D gene is TRBD2 (6 bases). Germline-derived CDR1 and CDR2 are SGHVS and FQNEAQ. There are 15 residues in the CDR3. The germline V and J ends were trimmed by 0 bases and 6 bases, with 15 bases remaining between them.

The CDR3 loop reads CAWSELRGDGPQHF. For the CDR3, the DNA is TGTGCCTGGAGTGAACTAAGGGGCGACGGGCCCCAGCATTTT. The chain uses TRBV30 and TRBJ1-5; TRBD1 might be the D (5 bases). CDR1 is GTSNPN, CDR2 SVGIG, per germline (reference sequence). With 1 base removed from V and 9 bases from J, the gap between germline ends came to 16 bases. The CDR3 runs 14 residues. Looking up the rest from reference TRBV30 and TRBJ1-5 gives the full variable domain: SQTIHQWPATLVQPVGSPLSLECTVEGTSNPNLYWYRQAAGRGLQLLFYSVGIGQISSEVPQNLSASRPQDRQFILSSKKLLLSDSGFYLCAWSELRGDGPQHFGDGTRLSIL.

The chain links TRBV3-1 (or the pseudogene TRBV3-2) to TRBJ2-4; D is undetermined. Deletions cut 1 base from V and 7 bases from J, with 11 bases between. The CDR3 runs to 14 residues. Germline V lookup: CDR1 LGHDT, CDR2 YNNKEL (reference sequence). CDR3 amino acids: CASSQGPGGNIQYF. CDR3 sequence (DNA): TGTGCCAGCAGCCAAGGACCAGGTGGCAACATTCAGTACTTC.

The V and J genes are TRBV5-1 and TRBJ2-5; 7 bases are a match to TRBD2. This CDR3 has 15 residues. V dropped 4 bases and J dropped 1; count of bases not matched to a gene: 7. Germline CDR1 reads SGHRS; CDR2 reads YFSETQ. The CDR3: CASSASSGRQETQYF. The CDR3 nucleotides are TGCGCCAGCAGCGCTTCTAGCGGCCGCCAAGAGACCCAGTACTTC.

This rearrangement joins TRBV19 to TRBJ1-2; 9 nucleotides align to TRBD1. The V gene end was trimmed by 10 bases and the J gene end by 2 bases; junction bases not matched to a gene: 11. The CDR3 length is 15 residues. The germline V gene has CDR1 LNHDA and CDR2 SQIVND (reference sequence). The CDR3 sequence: CATAFGTGQNYGYTF. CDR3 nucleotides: TGTGCCACTGCCTTCGGGACAGGGCAGAACTATGGCTACACCTTC.

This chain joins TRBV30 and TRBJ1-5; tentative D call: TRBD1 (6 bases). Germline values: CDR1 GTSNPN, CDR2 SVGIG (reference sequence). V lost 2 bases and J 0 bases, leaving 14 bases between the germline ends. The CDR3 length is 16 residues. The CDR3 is CAWSPPGQNSNQPQHF. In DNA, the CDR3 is TGTGCCTGGAGTCCCCCGGGACAAAATAGCAATCAGCCCCAGCATTTT. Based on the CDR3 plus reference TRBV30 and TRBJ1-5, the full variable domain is SQTIHQWPATLVQPVGSPLSLECTVEGTSNPNLYWYRQAAGRGLQLLFYSVGIGQISSEVPQNLSASRPQDRQFILSSKKLLLSDSGFYLCAWSPPGQNSNQPQHFGDGTRLSIL.

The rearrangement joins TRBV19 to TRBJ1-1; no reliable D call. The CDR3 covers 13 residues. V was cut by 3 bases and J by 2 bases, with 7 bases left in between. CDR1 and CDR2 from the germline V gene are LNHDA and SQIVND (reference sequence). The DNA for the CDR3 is TGTGCCAGTAGTATCCAGGTTAACACTGAAGCTTTCTTT. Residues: CASSIQVNTEAFF. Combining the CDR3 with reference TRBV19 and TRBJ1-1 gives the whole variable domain DGGITQSPKYLFRKEGQNVTLSCEQNLNHDAMYWYRQDPGQGLRLIYYSQIVNDFQKGDIAEGYSVSREKKESFPLTVTSAQKNPTAFYLCASSIQVNTEAFFGQGTRLTVV.

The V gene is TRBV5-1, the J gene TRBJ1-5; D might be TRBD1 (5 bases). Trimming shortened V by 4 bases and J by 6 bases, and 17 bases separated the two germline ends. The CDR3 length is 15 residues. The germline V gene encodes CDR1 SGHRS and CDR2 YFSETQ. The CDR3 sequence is CASSQWGVEGQPQHF. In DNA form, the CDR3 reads TGCGCCAGCAGCCAGTGGGGGGTTGAGGGTCAGCCCCAGCATTTT.

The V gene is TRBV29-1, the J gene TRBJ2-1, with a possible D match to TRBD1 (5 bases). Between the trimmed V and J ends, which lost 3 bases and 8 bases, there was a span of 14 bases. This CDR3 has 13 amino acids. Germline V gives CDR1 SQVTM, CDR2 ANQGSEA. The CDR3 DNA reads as TGCAGCGTTGAGAGGCAGGGCTGGGATGAGCAGTTCTTC. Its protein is CSVERQGWDEQFF.

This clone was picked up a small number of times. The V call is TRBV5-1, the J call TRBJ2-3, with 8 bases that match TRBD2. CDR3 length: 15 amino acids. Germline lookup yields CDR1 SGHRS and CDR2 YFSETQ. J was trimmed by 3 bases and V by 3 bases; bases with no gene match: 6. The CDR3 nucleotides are TGCGCCAGCAGCTGGGGGGGACTAGATACAGATACGCAGTATTTT. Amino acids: CASSWGGLDTDTQYF.

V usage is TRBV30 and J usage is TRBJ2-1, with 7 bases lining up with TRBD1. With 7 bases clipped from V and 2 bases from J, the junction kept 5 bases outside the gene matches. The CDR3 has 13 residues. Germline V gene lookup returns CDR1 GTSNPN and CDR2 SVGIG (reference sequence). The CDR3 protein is CASRGLAYNEQFF. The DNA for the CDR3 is TGTGCCTCGAGGGGGCTTGCCTACAATGAGCAGTTCTTC.

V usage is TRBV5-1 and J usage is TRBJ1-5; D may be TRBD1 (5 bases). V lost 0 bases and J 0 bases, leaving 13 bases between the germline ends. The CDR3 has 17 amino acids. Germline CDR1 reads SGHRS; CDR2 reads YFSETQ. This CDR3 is CASSLARGIDSNQPQHF. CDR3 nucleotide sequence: TGCGCCAGCAGCTTGGCGCGGGGGATCGATAGCAATCAGCCCCAGCATTTT.

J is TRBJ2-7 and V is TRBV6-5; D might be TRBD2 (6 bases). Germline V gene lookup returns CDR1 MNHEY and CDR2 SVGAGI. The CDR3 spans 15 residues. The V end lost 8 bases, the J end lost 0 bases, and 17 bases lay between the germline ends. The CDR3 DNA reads TGTGCCAGCCAGGCCGGCGGGACTCGCTCCTACGAGCAGTACTTC. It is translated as CASQAGGTRSYEQYF.

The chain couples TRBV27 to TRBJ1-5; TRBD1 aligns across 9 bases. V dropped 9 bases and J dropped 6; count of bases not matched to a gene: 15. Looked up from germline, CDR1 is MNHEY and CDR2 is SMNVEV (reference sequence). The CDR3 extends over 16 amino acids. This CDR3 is CASKQGAPVMGQPQHF. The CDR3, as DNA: TGTGCCAGTAAACAGGGGGCCCCAGTTATGGGTCAGCCCCAGCATTTT.

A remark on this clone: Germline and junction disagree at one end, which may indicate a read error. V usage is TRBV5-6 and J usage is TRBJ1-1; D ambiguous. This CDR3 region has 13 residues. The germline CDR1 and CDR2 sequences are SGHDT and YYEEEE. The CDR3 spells CASSSTVNPEAFF. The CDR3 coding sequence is TGTGCCAGCAGCTCAACAGTGAACCCTGAAGCTTTCTTT. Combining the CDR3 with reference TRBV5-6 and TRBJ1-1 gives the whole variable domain DAGVTQSPTHLIKTRGQQVTLRCSPKSGHDTVSWYQQALGQGPQFIFQYYEEEERQRGNFPDRFSGHQFPNYSSELNVNALLLGDSALYLCASSSTVNPEAFFGQGTRLTVV.

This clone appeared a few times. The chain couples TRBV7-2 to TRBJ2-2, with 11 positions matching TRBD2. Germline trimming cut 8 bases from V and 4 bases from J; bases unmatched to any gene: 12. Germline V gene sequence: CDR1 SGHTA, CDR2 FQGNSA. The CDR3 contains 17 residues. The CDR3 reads CASHPMTSGVATGELFF. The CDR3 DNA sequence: TGTGCCAGCCACCCAATGACTAGCGGGGTAGCCACCGGGGAGCTGTTTTTT.

CDR3 region: CASSLESSSETSTDTQYF. Written as DNA, the CDR3 is TGTGCCAGCAGCTTAGAGTCCTCTAGCGAAACTAGCACAGATACGCAGTATTTT. The chain carries TRBV11-2 and TRBJ2-3, with D possibly matching TRBD2 (6 bases). The CDR3 extends over 18 amino acids. Per germline, CDR1 SGHAT and CDR2 FQNNGV. V lost 0 bases to trimming and J lost 0 bases, with 16 bases between them.

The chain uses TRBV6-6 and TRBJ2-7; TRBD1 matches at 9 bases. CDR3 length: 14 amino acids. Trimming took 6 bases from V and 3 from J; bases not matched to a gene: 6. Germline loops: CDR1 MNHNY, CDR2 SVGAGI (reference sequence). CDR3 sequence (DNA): TGTGCCAGCAGGGCGGGACAGGGTGACTACGAGCAGTACTTC. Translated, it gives CASRAGQGDYEQYF.

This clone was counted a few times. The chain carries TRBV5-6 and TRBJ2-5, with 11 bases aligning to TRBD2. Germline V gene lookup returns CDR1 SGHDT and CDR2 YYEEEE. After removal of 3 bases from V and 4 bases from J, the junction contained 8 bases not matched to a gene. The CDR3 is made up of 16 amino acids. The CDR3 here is CASSWTIAGGTETQYF. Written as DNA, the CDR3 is TGTGCCAGCAGCTGGACAATAGCGGGGGGGACAGAGACCCAGTACTTC.

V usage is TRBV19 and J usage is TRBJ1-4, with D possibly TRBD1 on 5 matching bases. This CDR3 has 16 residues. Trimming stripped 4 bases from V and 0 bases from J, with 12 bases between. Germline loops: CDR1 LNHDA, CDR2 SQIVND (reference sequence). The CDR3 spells CASSTGPRATNEKLFF. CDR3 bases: TGTGCCAGTAGTACAGGGCCCCGCGCAACTAATGAAAAACTGTTTTTT.

The DNA for the CDR3 is TGTGCCAGCAGTTCGGACAGCTACATTCAGTACTTC. Protein product: CASSSDSYIQYF. The rearrangement joins TRBV12-3 or TRBV12-4 to TRBJ2-4; D might be TRBD1 (6 bases). The CDR3 is 12 amino acids. V was clipped by 4 bases and J by 8 bases, with 9 bases between them.

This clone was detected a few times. This CDR3 is CASSLWTGVNSPLHF. The CDR3, as DNA: TGTGCCAGCAGCTTATGGACAGGGGTTAATTCACCCCTCCACTTT. The chain employs TRBV11-2 and TRBJ1-6, with TRBD1 matching 9 bases. The germline V gene has CDR1 SGHAT and CDR2 FQNNGV. The V gene end was trimmed by 2 bases and the J gene end by 6 bases; junction bases not matched to a gene: 2. The CDR3 loop spans 15 amino acids.

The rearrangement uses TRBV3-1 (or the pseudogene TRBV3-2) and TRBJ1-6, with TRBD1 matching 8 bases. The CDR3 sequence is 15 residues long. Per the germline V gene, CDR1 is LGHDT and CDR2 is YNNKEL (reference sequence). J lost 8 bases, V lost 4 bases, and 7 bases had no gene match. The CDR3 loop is CASSRPGQGHSPLHF. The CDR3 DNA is TGTGCCAGCAGCCGCCCAGGACAGGGACATTCACCCCTCCACTTT.

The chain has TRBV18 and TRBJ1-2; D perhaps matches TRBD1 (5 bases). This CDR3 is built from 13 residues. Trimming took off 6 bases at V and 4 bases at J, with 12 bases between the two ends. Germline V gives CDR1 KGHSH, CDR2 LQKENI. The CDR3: CASSYPGFYGYTF. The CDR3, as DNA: TGTGCCAGCTCGTATCCAGGGTTCTATGGCTACACCTTC.

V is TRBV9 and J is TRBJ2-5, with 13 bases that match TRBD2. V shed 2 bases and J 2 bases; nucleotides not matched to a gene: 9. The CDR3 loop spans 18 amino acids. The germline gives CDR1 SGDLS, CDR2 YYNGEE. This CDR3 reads CASSVGLAGLGVQETQYF. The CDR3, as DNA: TGTGCCAGCAGCGTGGGACTAGCGGGACTCGGGGTACAAGAGACCCAGTACTTC.

The CDR3 DNA follows: TGTGCCAGCAGTTTTCGGGAAAATACAGATACGCAGTATTTT. As protein: CASSFRENTDTQYF. J is TRBJ2-3 and V is TRBV6-6, with D tentatively TRBD2 (5 bases). In germline, CDR1 is MNHNY, CDR2 SVGAGI (reference sequence). V was clipped by 4 bases and J by 3 bases, with 11 bases between them. This CDR3 has 14 residues.